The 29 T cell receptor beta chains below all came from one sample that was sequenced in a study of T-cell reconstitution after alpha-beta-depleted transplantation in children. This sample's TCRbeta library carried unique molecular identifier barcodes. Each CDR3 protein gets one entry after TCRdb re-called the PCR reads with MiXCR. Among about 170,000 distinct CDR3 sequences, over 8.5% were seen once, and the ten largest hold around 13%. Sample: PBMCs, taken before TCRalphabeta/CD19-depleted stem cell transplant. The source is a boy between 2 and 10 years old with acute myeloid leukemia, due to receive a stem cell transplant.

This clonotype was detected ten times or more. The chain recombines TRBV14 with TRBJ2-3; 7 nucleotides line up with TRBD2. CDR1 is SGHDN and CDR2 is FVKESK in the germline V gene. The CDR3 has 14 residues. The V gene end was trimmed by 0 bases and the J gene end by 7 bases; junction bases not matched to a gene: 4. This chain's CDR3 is CASSQELGRNTQYF. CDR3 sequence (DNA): TGTGCCAGCAGCCAAGAGCTCGGGAGGAATACGCAGTATTTT. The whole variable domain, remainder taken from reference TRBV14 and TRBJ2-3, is EAGVTQFPSHSVIEKGQTVTLRCDPISGHDNLYWYRRVMGKEIKFLLHFVKESKQDESGMPNNRFLAERTGGTYSTLKVQPAELEDSGVYFCASSQELGRNTQYFGPGTRLTVL.

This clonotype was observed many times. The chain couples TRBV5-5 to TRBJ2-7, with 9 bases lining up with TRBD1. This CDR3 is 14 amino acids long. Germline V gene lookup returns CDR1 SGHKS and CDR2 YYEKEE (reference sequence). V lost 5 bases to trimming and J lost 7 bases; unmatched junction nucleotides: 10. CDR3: CASRPGTGILEQYV. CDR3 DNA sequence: TGTGCCAGCAGGCCCGGGACAGGGATTTTGGAGCAGTACGTC.

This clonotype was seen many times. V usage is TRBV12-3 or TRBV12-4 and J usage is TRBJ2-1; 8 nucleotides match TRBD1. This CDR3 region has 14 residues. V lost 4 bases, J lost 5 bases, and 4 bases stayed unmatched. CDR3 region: CASSSWTGNNEQFF. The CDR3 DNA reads TGTGCCAGCAGTTCGTGGACAGGGAACAATGAGCAGTTCTTC.

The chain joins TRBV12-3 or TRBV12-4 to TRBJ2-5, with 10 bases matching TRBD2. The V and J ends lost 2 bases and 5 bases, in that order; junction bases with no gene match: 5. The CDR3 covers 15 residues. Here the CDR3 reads CASSLTSGIGETQYF. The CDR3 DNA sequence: TGTGCCAGCAGTTTAACTAGCGGGATTGGGGAGACCCAGTACTTC.

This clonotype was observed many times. CDR3 bases: TGTGCCAGCAGCCCCGGAGTGGTCGCGGATACGCAGTATTTT. It translates to CASSPGVVADTQYF. The V and J genes are TRBV6-1 and TRBJ2-3; no definite D call. V lost 6 bases, J lost 6 bases, and 16 bases lay in between. This CDR3 has 14 residues. Germline values: CDR1 MNHNS, CDR2 SASEGT.

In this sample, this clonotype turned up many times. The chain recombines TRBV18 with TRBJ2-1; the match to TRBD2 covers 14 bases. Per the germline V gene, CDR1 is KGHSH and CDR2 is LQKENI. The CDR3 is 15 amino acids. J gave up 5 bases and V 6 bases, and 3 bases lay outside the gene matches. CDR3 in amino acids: CASSRLAGGNNEQFF. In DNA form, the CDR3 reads TGTGCCAGCTCGCGACTAGCGGGAGGGAACAATGAGCAGTTCTTC.

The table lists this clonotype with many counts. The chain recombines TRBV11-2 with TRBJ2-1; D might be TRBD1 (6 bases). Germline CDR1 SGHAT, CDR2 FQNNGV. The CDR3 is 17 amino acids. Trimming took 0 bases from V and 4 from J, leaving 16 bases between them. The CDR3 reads CASSLDGFQGPYNEQFF. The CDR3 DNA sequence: TGTGCCAGCAGCTTAGATGGTTTCCAGGGGCCTTACAATGAGCAGTTCTTC.

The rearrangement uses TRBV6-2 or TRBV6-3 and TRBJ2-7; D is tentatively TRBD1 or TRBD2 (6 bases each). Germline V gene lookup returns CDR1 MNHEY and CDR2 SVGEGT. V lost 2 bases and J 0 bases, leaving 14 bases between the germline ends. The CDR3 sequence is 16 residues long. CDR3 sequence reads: CASSYPTGASSYEQYV. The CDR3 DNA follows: TGTGCCAGCAGTTACCCGACGGGGGCCAGCTCCTACGAGCAGTACGTC.

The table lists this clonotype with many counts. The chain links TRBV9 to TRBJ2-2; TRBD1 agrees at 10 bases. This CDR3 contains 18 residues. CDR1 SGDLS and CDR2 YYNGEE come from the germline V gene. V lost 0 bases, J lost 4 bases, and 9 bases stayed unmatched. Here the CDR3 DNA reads TGTGCCAGCAGCGTAGCTGGGACAGGGGCGCCGGGCACCGGGGAGCTGTTTTTT. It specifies CASSVAGTGAPGTGELFF.

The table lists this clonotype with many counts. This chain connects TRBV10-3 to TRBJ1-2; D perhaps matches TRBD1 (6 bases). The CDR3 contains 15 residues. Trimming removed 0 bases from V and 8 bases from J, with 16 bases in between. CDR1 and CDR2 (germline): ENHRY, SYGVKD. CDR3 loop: CAISESSQGGNGYTF. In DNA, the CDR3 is TGTGCCATCAGTGAGTCATCACAGGGAGGCAACGGCTACACCTTC.

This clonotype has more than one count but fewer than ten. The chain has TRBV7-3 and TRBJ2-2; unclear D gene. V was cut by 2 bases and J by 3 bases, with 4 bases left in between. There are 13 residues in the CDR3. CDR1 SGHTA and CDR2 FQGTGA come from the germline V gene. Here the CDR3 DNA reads TGTGCCAGCAGCTTAGACCACACCGGGGAGCTGTTTTTT. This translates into CASSLDHTGELFF.

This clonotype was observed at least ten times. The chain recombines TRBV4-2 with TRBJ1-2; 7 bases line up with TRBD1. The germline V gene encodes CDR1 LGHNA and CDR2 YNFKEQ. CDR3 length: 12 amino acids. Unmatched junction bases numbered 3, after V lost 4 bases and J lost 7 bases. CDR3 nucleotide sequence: TGTGCCAGCAGCCCTACAGGGGTTGGCTACACCTTC. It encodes CASSPTGVGYTF.

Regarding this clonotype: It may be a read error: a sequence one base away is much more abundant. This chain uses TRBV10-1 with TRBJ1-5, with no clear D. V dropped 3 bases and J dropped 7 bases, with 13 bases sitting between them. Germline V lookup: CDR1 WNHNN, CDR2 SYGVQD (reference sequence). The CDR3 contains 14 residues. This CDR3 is CASSEGGCRQPQHF. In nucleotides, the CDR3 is TGCGCCAGCAGTGAAGGAGGGTGCCGGCAGCCCCAGCATTTT.

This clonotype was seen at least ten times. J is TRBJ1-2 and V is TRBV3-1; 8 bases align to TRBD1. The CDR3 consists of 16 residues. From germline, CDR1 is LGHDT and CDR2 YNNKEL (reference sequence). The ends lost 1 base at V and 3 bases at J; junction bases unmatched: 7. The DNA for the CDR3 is TGTGCCAGCAGCCAAGTCGGTCTGGACAGGGACTATGGCTACACCTTC. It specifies CASSQVGLDRDYGYTF.

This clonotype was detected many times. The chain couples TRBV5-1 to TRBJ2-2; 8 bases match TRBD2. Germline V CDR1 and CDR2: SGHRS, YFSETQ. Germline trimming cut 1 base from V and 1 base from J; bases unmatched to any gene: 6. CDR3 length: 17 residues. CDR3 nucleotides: TGCGCCAGCAGCTTGAGTATAGGGACTAGGAACACCGGGGAGCTGTTTTTT. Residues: CASSLSIGTRNTGELFF.

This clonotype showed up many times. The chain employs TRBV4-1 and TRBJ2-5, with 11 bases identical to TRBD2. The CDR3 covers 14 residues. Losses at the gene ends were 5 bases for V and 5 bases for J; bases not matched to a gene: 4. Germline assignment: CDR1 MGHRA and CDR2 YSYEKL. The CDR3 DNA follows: TGCGCCAGCAGCTTTAGCGGGGGGGCGGAGACCCAGTACTTC. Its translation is CASSFSGGAETQYF.

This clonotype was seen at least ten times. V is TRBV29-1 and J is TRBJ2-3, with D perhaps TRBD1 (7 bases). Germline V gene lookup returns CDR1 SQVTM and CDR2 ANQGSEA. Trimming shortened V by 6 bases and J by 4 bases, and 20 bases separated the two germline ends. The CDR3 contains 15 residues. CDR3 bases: TGCAGCGTCCGACCTACCTTCAGGGGGGCAGATACGCAGTATTTT. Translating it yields CSVRPTFRGADTQYF.

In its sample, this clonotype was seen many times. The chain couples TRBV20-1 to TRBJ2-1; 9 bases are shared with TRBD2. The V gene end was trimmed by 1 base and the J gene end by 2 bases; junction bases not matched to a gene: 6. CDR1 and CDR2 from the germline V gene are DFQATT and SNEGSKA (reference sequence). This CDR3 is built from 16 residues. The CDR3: CSARGGGRAPYNEQFF. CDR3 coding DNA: TGCAGTGCTAGAGGGGGCGGGAGGGCCCCCTACAATGAGCAGTTCTTC.

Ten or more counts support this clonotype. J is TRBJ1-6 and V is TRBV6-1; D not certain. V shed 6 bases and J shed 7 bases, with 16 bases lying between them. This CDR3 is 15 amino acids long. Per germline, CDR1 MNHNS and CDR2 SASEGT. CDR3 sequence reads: CASRSSWKDNSPLHF. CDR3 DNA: TGTGCCAGCAGATCCAGTTGGAAAGACAATTCACCCCTCCACTTT.

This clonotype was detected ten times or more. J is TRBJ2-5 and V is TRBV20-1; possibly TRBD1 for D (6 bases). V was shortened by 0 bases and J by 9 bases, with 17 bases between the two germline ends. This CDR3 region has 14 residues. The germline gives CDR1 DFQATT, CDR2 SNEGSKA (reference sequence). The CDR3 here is CSARDPGTLESQYF. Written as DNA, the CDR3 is TGCAGTGCTAGAGACCCCGGGACATTAGAATCCCAGTACTTC.

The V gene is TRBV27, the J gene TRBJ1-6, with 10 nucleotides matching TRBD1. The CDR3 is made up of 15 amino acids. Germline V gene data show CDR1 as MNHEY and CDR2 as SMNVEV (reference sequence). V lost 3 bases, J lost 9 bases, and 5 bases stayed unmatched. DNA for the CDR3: TGTGCCAGCAGTTTGGGACAGGGGACCGGTTCACCCCTCCACTTT. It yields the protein CASSLGQGTGSPLHF.

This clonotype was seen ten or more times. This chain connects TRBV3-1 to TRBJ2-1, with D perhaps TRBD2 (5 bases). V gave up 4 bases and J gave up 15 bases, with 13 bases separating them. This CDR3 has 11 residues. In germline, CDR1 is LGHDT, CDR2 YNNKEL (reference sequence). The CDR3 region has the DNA TGTGCCAGCAGCCGAACTAGTACTCGGTTCTTC. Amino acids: CASSRTSTRFF.

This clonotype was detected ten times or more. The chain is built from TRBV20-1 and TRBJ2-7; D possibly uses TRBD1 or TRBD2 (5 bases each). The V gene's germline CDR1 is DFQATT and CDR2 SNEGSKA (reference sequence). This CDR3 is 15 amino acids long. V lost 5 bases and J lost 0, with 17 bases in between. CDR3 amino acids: CSAVRQFTSSYEQYV. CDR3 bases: TGCAGTGCTGTACGACAGTTTACTAGCTCCTACGAGCAGTACGTC.

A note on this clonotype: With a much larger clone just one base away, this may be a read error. The CDR3 region is CASNYIWTGELFF. CDR3 nucleotides: TGTGCCAGCAACTATATATGGACCGGGGAGCTGTTTTTT. The chain carries TRBV14 and TRBJ2-2; unclear D gene. The germline V gene encodes CDR1 SGHDN and CDR2 FVKESK. Trimming cost V 7 bases and J 5 bases, with 11 bases left between them. The CDR3 has 13 amino acids.

The CDR3 is CASSLGGLCFEWSYTGELFF. DNA for the CDR3: TGTGCCAGCAGCTTGGGGGGCCTCTGTTTTGAGTGGTCATACACCGGGGAGCTGTTTTTT. The chain uses TRBV5-4 and TRBJ2-2, with D maybe TRBD1 (5 bases). Trimming stripped 0 bases from V and 3 bases from J, with 24 bases between. This CDR3 is built from 20 residues. Germline V gene lookup returns CDR1 SGHNT and CDR2 YYREEE (reference sequence).

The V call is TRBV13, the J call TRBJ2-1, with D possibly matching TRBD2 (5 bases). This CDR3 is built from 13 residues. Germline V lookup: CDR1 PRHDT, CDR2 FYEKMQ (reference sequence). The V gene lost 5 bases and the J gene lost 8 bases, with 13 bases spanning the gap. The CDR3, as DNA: TGTGCCAGCAGCGGACTCTCCCGGGATGAGCAGTTCTTC. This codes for CASSGLSRDEQFF.

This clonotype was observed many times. The DNA for the CDR3 is TGCAGTGCTGGGGCAAGACTAGCGGGGGTCGATGAGCAGTTCTTC. The encoded protein is CSAGARLAGVDEQFF. The chain is built from TRBV20-1 and TRBJ2-1, with 12 positions matching TRBD2. V lost 5 bases, J lost 8 bases, and 10 bases stayed unmatched. The CDR3 spans 15 residues. CDR1 is DFQATT, CDR2 SNEGSKA, per germline (reference sequence).

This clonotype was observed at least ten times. Written as DNA, the CDR3 is TGTGCCAGCAGCCCTGCGCTCGAGCGGGACTTAAGCACAGATACGCAGTATTTT. Protein: CASSPALERDLSTDTQYF. V usage is TRBV9 and J usage is TRBJ2-3; 7 bases match TRBD2. The ends lost 4 bases at V and 0 bases at J; junction bases unmatched: 14. The CDR3 consists of 18 residues. The germline V gene encodes CDR1 SGDLS and CDR2 YYNGEE.

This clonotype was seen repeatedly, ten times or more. CDR3 DNA: TGTGCCACCAGCAGAGCCGGGGGCAATTACAATGAGCAGTTCTTC. This translates into CATSRAGGNYNEQFF. V is TRBV15 and J is TRBJ2-1; D is possibly TRBD1 or TRBD2 (6 bases each). V was clipped by 1 base and J by 4 bases, with 11 bases between them. Germline lookup yields CDR1 LNHNV and CDR2 YYDKDF (reference sequence). The CDR3 has 15 residues.